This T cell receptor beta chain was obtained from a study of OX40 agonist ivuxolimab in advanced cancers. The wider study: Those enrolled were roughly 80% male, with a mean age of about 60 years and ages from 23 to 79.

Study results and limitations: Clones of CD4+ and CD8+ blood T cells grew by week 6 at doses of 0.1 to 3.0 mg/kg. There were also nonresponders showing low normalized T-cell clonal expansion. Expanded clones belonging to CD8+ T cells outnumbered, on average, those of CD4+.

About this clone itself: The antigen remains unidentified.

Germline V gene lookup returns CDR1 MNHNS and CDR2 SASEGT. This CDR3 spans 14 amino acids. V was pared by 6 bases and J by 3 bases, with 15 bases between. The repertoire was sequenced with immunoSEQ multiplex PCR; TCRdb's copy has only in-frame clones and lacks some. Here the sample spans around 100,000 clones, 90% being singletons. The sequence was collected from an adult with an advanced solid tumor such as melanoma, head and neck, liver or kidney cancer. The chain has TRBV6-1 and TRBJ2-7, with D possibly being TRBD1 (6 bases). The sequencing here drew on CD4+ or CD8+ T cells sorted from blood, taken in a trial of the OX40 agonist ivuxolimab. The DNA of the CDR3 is TGTGCCAGCAGCTTTCCGGGACAAAGCTACGAGCAGTACTTC. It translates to CASSFPGQSYEQYF.